This T cell receptor (beta chain) was profiled in a study of blood T cells in healthy people across ages. Through a sample-barcoded 5' primer and a J-beta primer mix, a second PCR was run for roughly 6 to 11 cycles. Via MiXCR, TCRdb re-called the 5' RACE reads, giving one row per CDR3 protein. This sample carries under 2,000,000 distinct CDR3 sequences, around 48% of them seen once, and the ten largest clones take over 2%. The V gene end was trimmed by 7 bases and the J gene end by 2 bases; junction bases not matched to a gene: 7. CDR1 SNHLY and CDR2 FYNNEI come from the germline V gene. The CDR3 is 15 residues long.

The chain recombines TRBV2 with TRBJ2-7; 11 nucleotides match TRBD2. Sequenced sample: blood. This receptor was obtained from a woman between 40 and 50 years old in good health. CDR3 DNA: TGTGCCAGCACCCAAACTAGCGGGGGCCCCTACGAGCAGTACTTC. Its translation: CASTQTSGGPYEQYF. Complete variable domain (other parts from reference TRBV2 and TRBJ2-7): EPEVTQTPSHQVTQMGQEVILRCVPISNHLYFYWYRQILGQKVEFLVSFYNNEISEKSEIFDDQFSVERPDGSNFTLKIRSTKLEDSAMYFCASTQTSGGPYEQYFGPGTRLTVT.